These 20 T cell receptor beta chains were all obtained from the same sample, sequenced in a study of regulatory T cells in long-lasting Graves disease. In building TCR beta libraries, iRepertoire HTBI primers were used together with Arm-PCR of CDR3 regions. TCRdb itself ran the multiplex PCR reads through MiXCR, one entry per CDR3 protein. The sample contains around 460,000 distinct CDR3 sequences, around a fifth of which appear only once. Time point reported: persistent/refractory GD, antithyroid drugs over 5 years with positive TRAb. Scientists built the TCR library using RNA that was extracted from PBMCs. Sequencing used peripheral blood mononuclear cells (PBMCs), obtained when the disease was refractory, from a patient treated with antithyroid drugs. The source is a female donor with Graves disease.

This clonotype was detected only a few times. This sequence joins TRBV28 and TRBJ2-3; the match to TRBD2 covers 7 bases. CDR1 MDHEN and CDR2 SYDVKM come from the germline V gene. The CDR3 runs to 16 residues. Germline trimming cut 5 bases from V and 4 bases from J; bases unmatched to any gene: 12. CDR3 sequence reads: CASSPVRGRGADTQYF. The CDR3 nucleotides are TGTGCCAGCAGTCCCGTACGCGGGAGAGGAGCAGATACGCAGTATTTT.

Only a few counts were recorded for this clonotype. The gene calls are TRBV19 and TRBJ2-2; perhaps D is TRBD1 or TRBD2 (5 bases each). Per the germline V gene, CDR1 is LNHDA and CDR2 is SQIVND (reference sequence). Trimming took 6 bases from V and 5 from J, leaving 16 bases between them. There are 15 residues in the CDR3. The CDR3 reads CASRLGTRGTGELFF. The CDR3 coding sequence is TGTGCCAGTAGGTTGGGGACCAGAGGGACCGGGGAGCTGTTTTTT. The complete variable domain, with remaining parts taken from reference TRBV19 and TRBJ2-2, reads DGGITQSPKYLFRKEGQNVTLSCEQNLNHDAMYWYRQDPGQGLRLIYYSQIVNDFQKGDIAEGYSVSREKKESFPLTVTSAQKNPTAFYLCASRLGTRGTGELFFGEGSRLTVL.

The CDR3 region is CASSYHAGTGNNSPLHF. In DNA, the CDR3 is TGTGCCAGCAGTTACCACGCCGGGACAGGGAATAATTCACCCCTCCACTTT. The chain joins TRBV6-5 to TRBJ1-6; 9 nucleotides line up with TRBD1. Germline values: CDR1 MNHEY, CDR2 SVGAGI. The CDR3 length is 17 residues. V was pared by 2 bases and J by 5 bases, with 7 bases of the junction left unmatched.

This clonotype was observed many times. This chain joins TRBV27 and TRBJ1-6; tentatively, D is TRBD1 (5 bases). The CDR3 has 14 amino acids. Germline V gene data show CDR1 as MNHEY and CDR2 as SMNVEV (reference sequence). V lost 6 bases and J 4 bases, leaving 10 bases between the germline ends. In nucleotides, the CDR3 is TGTGCCAGCAGCCTGGACACGTATAATTCACCCCTCCACTTT. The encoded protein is CASSLDTYNSPLHF.

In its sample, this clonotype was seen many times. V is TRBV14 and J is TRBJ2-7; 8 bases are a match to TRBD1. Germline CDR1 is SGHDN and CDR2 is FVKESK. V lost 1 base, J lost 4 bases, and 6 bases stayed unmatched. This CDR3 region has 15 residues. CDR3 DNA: TGTGCCAGCAGCCAAGGATCTCACAGGGGGTACGAGCAGTACTTC. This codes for CASSQGSHRGYEQYF.

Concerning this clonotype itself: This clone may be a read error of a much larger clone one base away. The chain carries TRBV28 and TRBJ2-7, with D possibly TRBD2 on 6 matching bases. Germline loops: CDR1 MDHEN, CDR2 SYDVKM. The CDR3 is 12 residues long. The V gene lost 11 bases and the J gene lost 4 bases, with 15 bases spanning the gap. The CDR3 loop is CAGNLRGYEQYF. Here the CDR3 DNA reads TGTGCCGGCAACCTTCGGGGGTACGAGCAGTACTTC.

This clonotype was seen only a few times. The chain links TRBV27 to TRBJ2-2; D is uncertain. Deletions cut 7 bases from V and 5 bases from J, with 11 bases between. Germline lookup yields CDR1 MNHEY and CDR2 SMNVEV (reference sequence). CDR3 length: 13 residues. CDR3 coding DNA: TGTGCCAGCACACGGACGGCTACCGGGGAGCTGTTTTTT. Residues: CASTRTATGELFF.

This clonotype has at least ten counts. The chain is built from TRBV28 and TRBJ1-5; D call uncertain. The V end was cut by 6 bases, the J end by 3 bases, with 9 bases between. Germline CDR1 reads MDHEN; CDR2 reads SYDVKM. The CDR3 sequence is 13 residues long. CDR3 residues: CASRSPVNQPQHF. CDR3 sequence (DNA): TGTGCCAGCAGATCTCCGGTCAATCAGCCCCAGCATTTT.

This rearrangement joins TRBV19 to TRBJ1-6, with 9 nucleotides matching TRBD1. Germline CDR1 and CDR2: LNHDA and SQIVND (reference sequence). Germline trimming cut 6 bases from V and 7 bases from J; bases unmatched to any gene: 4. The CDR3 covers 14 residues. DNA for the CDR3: TGTGCCAGTAGGGGACAGGGAGGCAATTCACCCCTCCACTTT. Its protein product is CASRGQGGNSPLHF.

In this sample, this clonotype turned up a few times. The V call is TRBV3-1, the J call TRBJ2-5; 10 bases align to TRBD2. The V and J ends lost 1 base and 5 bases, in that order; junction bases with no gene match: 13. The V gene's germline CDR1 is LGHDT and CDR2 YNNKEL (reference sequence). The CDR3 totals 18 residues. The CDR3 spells CASSQALAGVTKAETQYF. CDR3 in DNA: TGTGCCAGCAGCCAAGCGCTAGCGGGGGTTACCAAGGCGGAGACCCAGTACTTC.

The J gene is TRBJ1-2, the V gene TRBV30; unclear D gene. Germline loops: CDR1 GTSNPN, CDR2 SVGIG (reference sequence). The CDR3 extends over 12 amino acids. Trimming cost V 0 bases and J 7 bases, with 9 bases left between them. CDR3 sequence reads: CAWSVSPAGYTF. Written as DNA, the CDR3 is TGTGCCTGGAGTGTATCTCCGGCTGGCTACACCTTC. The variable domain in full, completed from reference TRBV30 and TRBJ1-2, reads SQTIHQWPATLVQPVGSPLSLECTVEGTSNPNLYWYRQAAGRGLQLLFYSVGIGQISSEVPQNLSASRPQDRQFILSSKKLLLSDSGFYLCAWSVSPAGYTFGSGTRLTVV.

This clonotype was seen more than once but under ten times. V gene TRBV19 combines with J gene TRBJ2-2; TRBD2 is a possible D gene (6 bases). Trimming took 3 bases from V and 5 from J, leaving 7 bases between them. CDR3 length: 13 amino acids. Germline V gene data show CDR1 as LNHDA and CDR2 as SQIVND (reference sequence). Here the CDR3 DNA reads TGTGCCAGTAGTATCCTAGCGACCGGGGAGCTGTTTTTT. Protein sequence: CASSILATGELFF.

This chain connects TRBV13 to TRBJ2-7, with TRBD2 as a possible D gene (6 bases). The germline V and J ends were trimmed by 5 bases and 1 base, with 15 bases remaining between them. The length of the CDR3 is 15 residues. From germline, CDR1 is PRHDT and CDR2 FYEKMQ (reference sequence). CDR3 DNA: TGTGCCAGCAGCCCCAATAGCGGTACTTCCTACGAGCAGTACTTC. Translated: CASSPNSGTSYEQYF.

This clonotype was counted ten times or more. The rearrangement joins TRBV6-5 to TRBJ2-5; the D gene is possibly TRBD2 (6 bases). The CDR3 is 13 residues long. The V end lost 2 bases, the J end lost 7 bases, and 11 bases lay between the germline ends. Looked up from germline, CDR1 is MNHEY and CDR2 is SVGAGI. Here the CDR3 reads CASSYAGWGTQYF. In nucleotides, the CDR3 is TGTGCCAGCAGTTACGCGGGGTGGGGGACCCAGTACTTC.

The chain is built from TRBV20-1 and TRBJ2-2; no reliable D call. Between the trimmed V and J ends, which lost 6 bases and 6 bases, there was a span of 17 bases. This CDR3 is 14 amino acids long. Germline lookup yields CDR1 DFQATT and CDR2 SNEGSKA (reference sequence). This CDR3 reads CSAIRLDRAGELFF. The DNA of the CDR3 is TGCAGTGCAATCAGGCTAGACCGCGCCGGGGAGCTGTTTTTT.

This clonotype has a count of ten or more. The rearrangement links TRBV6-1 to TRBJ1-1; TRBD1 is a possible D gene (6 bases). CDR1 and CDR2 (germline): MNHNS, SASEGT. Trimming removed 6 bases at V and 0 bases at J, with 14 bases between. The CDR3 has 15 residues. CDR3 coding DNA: TGTGCCAGCAGCCTGAACAGGGCGATGAACACTGAAGCTTTCTTT. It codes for CASSLNRAMNTEAFF.

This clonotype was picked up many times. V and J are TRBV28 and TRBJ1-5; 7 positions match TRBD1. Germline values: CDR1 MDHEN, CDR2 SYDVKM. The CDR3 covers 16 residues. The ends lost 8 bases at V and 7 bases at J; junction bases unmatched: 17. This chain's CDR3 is CASPPGQSPRIQPQHF. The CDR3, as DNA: TGTGCCAGCCCTCCGGGACAGTCCCCACGGATCCAGCCCCAGCATTTT.

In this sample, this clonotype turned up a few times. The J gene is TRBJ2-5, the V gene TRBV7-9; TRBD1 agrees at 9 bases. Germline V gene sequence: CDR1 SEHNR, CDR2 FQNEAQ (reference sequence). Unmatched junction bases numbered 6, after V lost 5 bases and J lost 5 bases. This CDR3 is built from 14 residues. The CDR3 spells CASSQGQGWETQYF. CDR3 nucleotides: TGTGCCAGCAGCCAGGGACAGGGATGGGAGACCCAGTACTTC.

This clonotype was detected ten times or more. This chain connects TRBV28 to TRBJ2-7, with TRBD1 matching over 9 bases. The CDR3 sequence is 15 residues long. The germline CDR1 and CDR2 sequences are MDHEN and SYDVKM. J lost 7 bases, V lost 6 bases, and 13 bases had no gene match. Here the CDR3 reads CASRTTGQGSGEQYF. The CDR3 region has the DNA TGTGCCAGCAGAACTACGGGACAGGGCTCTGGGGAGCAGTACTTC.

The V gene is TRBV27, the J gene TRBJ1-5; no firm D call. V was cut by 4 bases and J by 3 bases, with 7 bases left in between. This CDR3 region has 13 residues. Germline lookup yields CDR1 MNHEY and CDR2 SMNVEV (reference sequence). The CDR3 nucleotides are TGTGCCAGCAGTTACGAGCACAATCAGCCCCAGCATTTT. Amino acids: CASSYEHNQPQHF.